The 16 T cell receptor beta chains below were found in one sample sequenced in a study of T cells in Graves' hyperthyroidism and ophthalmopathy. Amplification targeted TCR beta CDR3 regions from RNA transcripts. With the HTBI primer set, the TCR CDR3 went through a first round of RT-PCR. TCRdb reprocessed the multiplex PCR reads with MiXCR, giving one entry per CDR3 protein. Among 600,000 or so distinct CDR3 sequences listed, 15% to 20% were seen once. Source material: blood. These receptors were obtained from a woman aged 25 to 39 with Graves' hyperthyroidism.

This clonotype was counted only a few times. This chain joins TRBV18 and TRBJ2-1, with 9 bases lining up with TRBD1. In germline, CDR1 is KGHSH, CDR2 LQKENI. V lost 0 bases to trimming and J lost 7 bases; unmatched junction nucleotides: 10. The CDR3 sequence is 17 residues long. CDR3 nucleotide sequence: TGTGCCAGCTCACCACCGCGTGGACAGGGGCTGAATAATGAGCAGTTCTTC. It encodes CASSPPRGQGLNNEQFF. The whole variable domain, filled in from reference TRBV18 and TRBJ2-1, reads NAGVMQNPRHLVRRRGQEARLRCSPMKGHSHVYWYRQLPEEGLKFMVYLQKENIIDESGMPKERFSAEFPKEGPSILRIQQVVRGDSAAYFCASSPPRGQGLNNEQFFGPGTRLTVL.

In this sample, this clonotype turned up many times. V is TRBV28 and J is TRBJ2-3; no reliable D call. The CDR3 consists of 13 residues. Trimming removed 2 bases from V and 2 bases from J, with 5 bases in between. Germline V lookup: CDR1 MDHEN, CDR2 SYDVKM. In DNA form, the CDR3 reads TGTGCCAGCAGTTTAGGGATCACAGATACGCAGTATTTT. Translation: CASSLGITDTQYF.

Only a few counts were recorded for this clonotype. The V call is TRBV30, the J call TRBJ2-6; D gene unclear. The germline V gene encodes CDR1 GTSNPN and CDR2 SVGIG (reference sequence). V gave up 0 bases and J gave up 11 bases, with 8 bases separating them. CDR3 size: 12 residues. The CDR3: CAWSVFGDVLTF. The DNA for the CDR3 is TGTGCCTGGAGTGTCTTTGGGGACGTCCTGACTTTC.

This clonotype appeared many times. V is TRBV24-1 and J is TRBJ2-2; D is unresolved. V gave up 3 bases and J gave up 3 bases, with 16 bases separating them. CDR3 length: 17 residues. Germline V CDR1 and CDR2: KGHDR, SFDVKD. CDR3 loop: CATSDPARVYDTGELFF. CDR3 sequence (DNA): TGTGCCACCAGTGATCCTGCTAGGGTGTATGACACCGGGGAGCTGTTTTTT.

In its sample, this clonotype was seen a few times. V is TRBV25-1 and J is TRBJ2-6; TRBD2 agrees at 10 bases. Germline assignment: CDR1 MGHDK and CDR2 SYGVNS. The ends lost 5 bases at V and 4 bases at J; junction bases unmatched: 11. There are 18 residues in the CDR3. CDR3 loop: CASSPQSGRVAGANVLTF. The DNA of the CDR3 is TGTGCCAGCAGTCCCCAAAGCGGGAGGGTTGCAGGGGCCAACGTCCTGACTTTC.

Ten or more counts support this clonotype. The chain is built from TRBV28 and TRBJ2-7, with 8 positions matching TRBD1. The V gene's germline CDR1 is MDHEN and CDR2 SYDVKM. J was trimmed by 1 base and V by 8 bases; bases with no gene match: 4. CDR3 length: 13 amino acids. CDR3 sequence (DNA): TGTGCCAGCTGCAGGGGGCGATCCTACGAGCAGTACTTC. Translation gives CASCRGRSYEQYF.

The chain employs TRBV20-1 and TRBJ1-6; 7 positions agree with TRBD1. This CDR3 contains 16 residues. V shed 3 bases and J 0 bases; nucleotides not matched to a gene: 5. The germline CDR1 and CDR2 sequences are DFQATT and SNEGSKA (reference sequence). CDR3 region: CSASRQGASYNSPLHF. CDR3 in DNA: TGCAGTGCTAGCAGACAGGGAGCCTCCTATAATTCACCCCTCCACTTT.

The rearrangement uses TRBV19 and TRBJ1-4; TRBD1 matches at 10 bases. The germline V gene encodes CDR1 LNHDA and CDR2 SQIVND (reference sequence). The CDR3 consists of 14 residues. Trimming removed 3 bases from V and 9 bases from J; junction bases left unmatched: 4. The CDR3 sequence is CASSMDRGDQKLFF. The DNA of the CDR3 is TGTGCCAGTAGTATGGACAGGGGGGATCAAAAACTGTTTTTT.

This clonotype was seen ten or more times. The V gene is TRBV19, the J gene TRBJ1-1, with D maybe TRBD1 (5 bases). Trimming shortened V by 6 bases and J by 1 base, and 15 bases separated the two germline ends. Germline V gives CDR1 LNHDA, CDR2 SQIVND (reference sequence). The CDR3 contains 15 residues. The CDR3 nucleotides are TGTGCCAGTAGAAGGGGCACAGCGGGGAACACTGAAGCTTTCTTT. This codes for CASRRGTAGNTEAFF.

The chain uses TRBV27 and TRBJ1-4; D might be TRBD1 (5 bases). The CDR3 runs to 15 residues. Looked up from germline, CDR1 is MNHEY and CDR2 is SMNVEV (reference sequence). Trimming shortened V by 4 bases and J by 8 bases, and 17 bases separated the two germline ends. The CDR3 nucleotides read TGTGCCAGCAGTTCCTCCGGGACCCTCGGAGAAAAACTGTTTTTT. It specifies CASSSSGTLGEKLFF.

This clonotype was seen ten or more times. The chain is built from TRBV10-3 and TRBJ2-7; D is uncertain. Germline V gene data show CDR1 as ENHRY and CDR2 as SYGVKD. The CDR3 extends over 13 amino acids. Trimming shortened V by 1 base and J by 2 bases, and 6 bases separated the two germline ends. For the CDR3, the DNA is TGTGCCATCAGTGAGTATGGAACCTACGAGCAGTACTTC. Its protein is CAISEYGTYEQYF.

Ten or more counts support this clonotype. This chain uses TRBV24-1 with TRBJ2-1; D assignment may be TRBD1 or TRBD2 (5 bases each). Germline CDR1 KGHDR, CDR2 SFDVKD. V lost 3 bases to trimming and J lost 6 bases, with 11 bases between them. The CDR3 is 14 amino acids. CDR3 nucleotide sequence: TGTGCCACCAGTGATCCGGGGCACCTCAATGAGCAGTTCTTC. Translated, it gives CATSDPGHLNEQFF.

The chain employs TRBV7-9 and TRBJ2-2; perhaps TRBD1 as D (6 bases). Germline values: CDR1 SEHNR, CDR2 FQNEAQ (reference sequence). The CDR3 is 17 amino acids. Trimming took 6 bases from V and 4 from J, leaving 21 bases between them. The CDR3 spells CASSSAKYRESTGELFF. The CDR3 coding sequence is TGTGCCAGCAGTTCAGCGAAATACAGGGAATCCACCGGGGAGCTGTTTTTT. Full variable domain (rest looked up from reference TRBV7-9 and TRBJ2-2): DTGVSQNPRHKITKRGQNVTFRCDPISEHNRLYWYRQTLGQGPEFLTYFQNEAQLEKSRLLSDRFSAERPKGSFSTLEIQRTEQGDSAMYLCASSSAKYRESTGELFFGEGSRLTVL.

This clonotype was seen more than once but under ten times. V usage is TRBV11-1 and J usage is TRBJ2-1; 8 bases align to TRBD2. Germline CDR1 SGHAT, CDR2 FQDESV (reference sequence). The CDR3 is 16 residues long. Trimming cost V 5 bases and J 2 bases; bases outside gene matches: 8. Here the CDR3 DNA reads TGTGCCAGCAGCCGAGTCACTAGCGGTACCTACAATGAGCAGTTCTTC. It specifies CASSRVTSGTYNEQFF.

Points on this clonotype: A much more abundant neighbour one base away suggests this may be a read error. The rearrangement uses TRBV7-3 and TRBJ2-1, with unresolved D. V was cut by 1 base and J by 11 bases, with 12 bases left in between. CDR1 SGHTA and CDR2 FQGTGA come from the germline V gene. CDR3 length equals 13 residues. CDR3 sequence (DNA): TGTGCCAGCAGCTTAAACCCGACGAATAAGCAGTTCTTC. It translates to CASSLNPTNKQFF.

This rearrangement joins TRBV3-1 to TRBJ2-2; D possibly corresponds to TRBD2 (6 bases). Germline V gene lookup returns CDR1 LGHDT and CDR2 YNNKEL (reference sequence). The length of the CDR3 is 14 residues. V lost 4 bases and J lost 4, with 10 bases in between. In nucleotides, the CDR3 is TGTGCCAGCAGCCGCGAGGGAGGCACCGGGGAGCTGTTTTTT. It encodes CASSREGGTGELFF.